This passage covers 30 T cell receptor beta chains from one sample sequenced in a study of molecular identifiers for immune sequencing clone quantification. MiXCR, run by TCRdb on the PCR reads, gives a single entry per CDR3 protein. The sample consists of tens of thousands of distinct CDR3 sequences, over 15% of them appearing once. The specimen was naive CD8+ T cells from blood, with Jurkat cell RNA spiked in. Sample subset: FACS-sorted CD8+CD4-CCR7+CD45RA+ naive T cells. These receptors all come from a human donor in good health. Some libraries in this study had Jurkat cell RNA spiked in.

With respect to this clonotype: A read error may explain this, as a much larger clone is one base away. The chain employs TRBV12-3 or TRBV12-4 and TRBJ2-3; TRBD1 is a possible D gene (6 bases). The CDR3 is 17 amino acids. This CDR3 reads CASGLVAQGKNTDTQYF. CDR3 coding DNA: TGTGCCAGCGGTTTAGTAGCTCAGGGGAAAAACACAGATACGCAGTATTTT.

This clonotype was recorded many times. The V and J genes are TRBV5-5 and TRBJ2-7; 8 bases fit TRBD1. Germline CDR1 and CDR2: SGHKS and YYEKEE (reference sequence). The CDR3 is 14 amino acids. Unmatched junction bases numbered 7, after V lost 4 bases and J lost 4 bases. The CDR3 region has the DNA TGTGCCAGCAGCCCTACGACAGGGGAGTACGAGCAGTACTTC. It codes for CASSPTTGEYEQYF.

There are many counts of this clonotype. Here the CDR3 reads CAIDRGYTDTQYF. The CDR3 DNA is TGTGCCATCGACAGGGGTTACACAGATACGCAGTATTTT. This chain joins TRBV12-3 or TRBV12-4 and TRBJ2-3, with 8 bases matching TRBD1. The CDR3 has 13 amino acids. Trimming at V came to 10 bases and at J to 2 bases, leaving 5 bases not matched to a gene.

This clonotype was detected many times. This chain connects TRBV4-3 to TRBJ2-2; maybe TRBD1 (6 bases). Trimming removed 0 bases at V and 2 bases at J, with 7 bases between. The germline CDR1 and CDR2 sequences are LGHNA and YSLEER. This CDR3 spans 15 amino acids. CDR3 amino acids: CASSQDRGNTGELFF. In nucleotides, the CDR3 is TGCGCCAGCAGCCAAGACAGGGGTAACACCGGGGAGCTGTTTTTT.

The rearrangement joins TRBV6-6 to TRBJ1-5; D remains unclear. There are 12 residues in the CDR3. Trimming removed 3 bases from V and 4 bases from J, with 4 bases in between. In germline, CDR1 is MNHNY, CDR2 SVGAGI (reference sequence). The CDR3 DNA reads TGTGCCAGCAGTTATCGGAATCAGCCCCAGCATTTT. It yields the protein CASSYRNQPQHF.

This clonotype was picked up many times. This chain links TRBV2 with TRBJ2-4, with 12 bases that match TRBD2. Germline V lookup: CDR1 SNHLY, CDR2 FYNNEI. With V trimmed by 7 bases and J by 6 bases, 4 bases remained unmatched. The CDR3 has 14 residues. The CDR3: CASMTSGSLNIQYF. In nucleotides, the CDR3 is TGTGCCAGCATGACTAGCGGGAGTCTAAACATTCAGTACTTC.

This clonotype is medium-sized (0.01 to 0.1%). The rearrangement links TRBV5-5 to TRBJ2-7; D remains unclear. The germline V and J ends were trimmed by 0 bases and 0 bases, with 13 bases remaining between them. CDR3 length: 16 amino acids. CDR1 and CDR2 (germline): SGHKS, YYEKEE (reference sequence). In DNA form, the CDR3 reads TGTGCCAGCAGCTTGGAGGCCGCAGGCAGCTCCTACGAGCAGTACTTC. This translates into CASSLEAAGSSYEQYF.

There are many counts of this clonotype. The CDR3, as DNA: TGCAGTGCCCAGGGACTAGCGACCTACGAGCAGTACTTC. Its translation: CSAQGLATYEQYF. The chain carries TRBV20-1 and TRBJ2-7, with TRBD2 identical over 10 bases. Trimming removed 6 bases from V and 2 bases from J; junction bases left unmatched: 4. CDR1 DFQATT and CDR2 SNEGSKA come from the germline V gene (reference sequence). The CDR3 covers 13 residues.

Of note for this clonotype: One end of the junction does not line up with germline, which may come from a read error. The CDR3 protein is CASTPGTQETQHF. CDR3 nucleotides: TGTGCCAGCACCCCCGGGACACAAGAGACCCAGCACTTC. This chain links TRBV12-3 or TRBV12-4 with TRBJ2-5, with TRBD1 as a possible D gene (6 bases). The CDR3 consists of 13 residues.

Ten or more counts support this clonotype. The chain recombines TRBV4-1 with TRBJ1-1; no clear D gene. The CDR3 runs to 10 residues. The V end was cut by 8 bases, the J end by 2 bases, with 3 bases between. CDR1 MGHRA and CDR2 YSYEKL come from the germline V gene. The CDR3 reads CASGNTEAFF. Here the CDR3 DNA reads TGCGCCAGCGGTAACACTGAAGCTTTCTTT.

CDR3 bases: TGTGCCAGCAGCATCCTCCGGGACGCGGTAGATACGCAGTATTTT. It specifies CASSILRDAVDTQYF. J is TRBJ2-3 and V is TRBV7-6; D assignment may be TRBD1 or TRBD2 (5 bases each). The CDR3 is 15 amino acids. Germline lookup yields CDR1 SGHVS and CDR2 FNYEAQ. With 5 bases removed from V and 5 bases from J, the gap between germline ends came to 17 bases.

This clonotype has a count of ten or more. The gene calls are TRBV10-3 and TRBJ2-3, with 9 bases fitting TRBD2. Germline loops: CDR1 ENHRY, CDR2 SYGVKD. The CDR3 is made up of 18 amino acids. J was trimmed by 3 bases and V by 2 bases; bases with no gene match: 12. The CDR3 nucleotides are TGTGCCATCAGTGAGACGGGGGCTAGCGGGGTGGTAACAGATACGCAGTATTTT. It translates to CAISETGASGVVTDTQYF.

This clonotype was recorded many times. The chain recombines TRBV11-2 with TRBJ2-3; D possibly corresponds to TRBD1 (5 bases). CDR1 and CDR2 (germline): SGHAT, FQNNGV. This CDR3 is 14 amino acids long. The V end was cut by 1 base, the J end by 6 bases, with 11 bases between. CDR3 protein: CASSLVDTRDTQYF. Here the CDR3 DNA reads TGTGCCAGCAGCTTAGTGGACACCAGGGATACGCAGTATTTT.

This sequence joins TRBV7-9 and TRBJ2-2, with 9 bases aligning to TRBD2. V dropped 3 bases and J dropped 7; count of bases not matched to a gene: 6. Germline V gene sequence: CDR1 SEHNR, CDR2 FQNEAQ (reference sequence). The CDR3 runs 15 residues. CDR3: CASSFAGGPHGELFF. In DNA form, the CDR3 reads TGTGCCAGCAGCTTCGCGGGAGGGCCCCACGGGGAGCTGTTTTTT.

As for this clonotype: At one end the junction does not follow the germline gene, possibly because of a read error. The V gene is TRBV4-3, the J gene TRBJ2-7; 11 nucleotides align to TRBD2. Germline V lookup: CDR1 LGHNA, CDR2 YSLEER. CDR3 length: 15 residues. The CDR3 sequence: CASSQVSGRAYEQNF. The CDR3 DNA reads as TGCGCCAGCAGCCAAGTTAGCGGGAGGGCCTACGAGCAGAACTTC.

This clonotype occurred many times. The chain has TRBV9 and TRBJ2-3; 7 bases match TRBD2. J gave up 1 base and V 3 bases, and 8 bases lay outside the gene matches. Looked up from germline, CDR1 is SGDLS and CDR2 is YYNGEE. The CDR3 totals 16 residues. CDR3 amino acids: CASSGYSGHGTDTQYF. CDR3 coding DNA: TGTGCCAGCAGCGGATATAGCGGGCACGGCACAGATACGCAGTATTTT.

This clonotype was counted ten times or more. Mismatch with germline at one junction end may stem from a read error. The rearrangement links TRBV7-7 to TRBJ2-5; D is possibly TRBD1 (5 bases). The length of the CDR3 is 16 residues. Per the germline V gene, CDR1 is SSHAT and CDR2 is FNYEAQ (reference sequence). The CDR3 sequence: CASSSFDSRSGETQYF. The CDR3 DNA sequence: TGTGCTAGCAGCTCCTTTGATTCGCGCTCAGGGGAGACCCAGTACTTC.

In regard to this clonotype: This likely comes from a read error, as the CDR3 has no conserved phenylalanine or tryptophan at its end. V and J are TRBV11-2 and TRBJ2-3; 11 bases are a match to TRBD2. CDR1 SGHAT and CDR2 FQNNGV come from the germline V gene. Unmatched junction bases numbered 15, after V lost 5 bases and J lost 2 bases. The CDR3 runs to 19 residues. DNA for the CDR3: TGTGCCAGCAGCGGGGGACTAGCGGACAACCAATGGTACACAGATACGCAGTATCTT. Translation gives CASSGGLADNQWYTDTQYL.

This clonotype is medium-sized within its sample. The chain couples TRBV7-2 to TRBJ2-1; 9 bases line up with TRBD2. Germline loops: CDR1 SGHTA, CDR2 FQGNSA. The CDR3 sequence is 16 residues long. V gave up 6 bases and J gave up 0 bases; unmatched junction bases: 6. CDR3 in amino acids: CASSSSGRSSYNEQFF. The CDR3, as DNA: TGTGCCAGCAGTTCGAGCGGGAGGAGCTCCTACAATGAGCAGTTCTTC.

This clonotype was observed at least ten times. The rearrangement joins TRBV29-1 to TRBJ2-4; D is unclear. The CDR3 has 12 residues. CDR1 is SQVTM and CDR2 is ANQGSEA in the germline V gene. Deletions cut 1 base from V and 7 bases from J, with 8 bases between. The CDR3 bases are TGCAGCGTTGAAGGGAATATGAACATTCAGTACTTC. Its protein product is CSVEGNMNIQYF.

Details on this clonotype: This may stem from a read error, because a much larger clone lies one nucleotide away. The J gene is TRBJ2-1, the V gene TRBV28, with 15 bases lining up with TRBD2. The CDR3 consists of 18 residues. CDR1 and CDR2 from the germline V gene are MDHEN and SYDVKM. CDR3 residues: CANSLLRTGTSGRIGRFF. CDR3 in DNA: TGTGCCAACAGTTTATTACGAACCGGGACTAGCGGGAGGATAGGTCGGTTCTTC.

This clonotype was observed a few times. With a much larger clone just one base away, this may be a read error. The genes are TRBV29-1 and TRBJ2-3; 10 nucleotides agree with TRBD2. This CDR3 has 17 amino acids. Trimming took 6 bases from V and 7 from J; bases not matched to a gene: 19. Germline V gives CDR1 SQVTM, CDR2 ANQGSEA. CDR3: CSVAPSGSGLGTYTQYF. The DNA of the CDR3 is TGCAGCGTGGCCCCTAGCGGGAGCGGCCTGGGGACATATACGCAGTATTTT.

The table lists this clonotype with many counts. The chain employs TRBV20-1 and TRBJ2-1; D gene ambiguous. There are 13 residues in the CDR3. The ends were cut back, 4 bases at V and 6 bases at J, with 13 bases in the middle. Germline-derived CDR1 and CDR2 are DFQATT and SNEGSKA (reference sequence). The CDR3: CSATPMASNEQFF. The CDR3 nucleotides read TGCAGTGCTACCCCGATGGCGAGCAATGAGCAGTTCTTC.

This clonotype has ten or more counts. The chain combines TRBV19 with TRBJ2-5; D gene uncertain. V dropped 4 bases and J dropped 4 bases, with 13 bases sitting between them. CDR1 LNHDA and CDR2 SQIVND come from the germline V gene (reference sequence). The CDR3 has 14 residues. The CDR3 nucleotides read TGTGCCAGTAGTACAACGACAAGTCGAGAGACCCAGTACTTC. This codes for CASSTTTSRETQYF.

This clonotype appeared many times. The chain has TRBV14 and TRBJ2-7, with D possibly TRBD2 on 6 matching bases. The CDR3 covers 12 residues. The germline V gene encodes CDR1 SGHDN and CDR2 FVKESK. V shed 1 base and J shed 6 bases, with 7 bases lying between them. CDR3 region: CASSQGRAEQYF. The CDR3 region has the DNA TGTGCCAGCAGCCAAGGGAGGGCCGAGCAGTACTTC.

This clonotype was detected ten times or more. V and J are TRBV28 and TRBJ2-7, with D possibly TRBD2 on 5 matching bases. V gave up 7 bases and J gave up 2 bases, with 12 bases separating them. Germline assignment: CDR1 MDHEN and CDR2 SYDVKM. The CDR3 contains 13 residues. The DNA of the CDR3 is TGTGCCAGCACTGCCCTGGGAGCCTACGAGCAGTACTTC. Its protein product is CASTALGAYEQYF.

This clonotype was detected ten times or more. The chain carries TRBV4-3 and TRBJ1-2; unclear D gene. CDR3 length: 17 amino acids. Germline V CDR1 and CDR2: LGHNA, YSLEER. Trimming took 6 bases from V and 6 from J, leaving 26 bases between them. The CDR3 here is CASSQTFRQDDANGYTF. The CDR3, as DNA: TGCGCCAGCAGTCAAACTTTTAGGCAGGATGATGCCAATGGCTACACCTTC.

This clonotype was seen repeatedly, ten times or more. The J gene is TRBJ1-5, the V gene TRBV6-6; 7 nucleotides line up with TRBD1. J lost 2 bases, V lost 4 bases, and 5 bases had no gene match. CDR1 is MNHNY, CDR2 SVGAGI, per germline (reference sequence). The CDR3 length is 15 residues. CDR3 sequence reads: CASSSDREGNQPQHF. CDR3 coding DNA: TGTGCCAGCAGTTCCGACAGGGAGGGCAATCAGCCCCAGCATTTT.

About this clonotype itself: A read error may explain this, as a much larger clone is one base away. V is TRBV30 and J is TRBJ2-3; no definite D call. Trimming removed 3 bases at V and 4 bases at J, with 11 bases between. CDR3 length equals 13 residues. Germline values: CDR1 GTSNPN, CDR2 SVGIG (reference sequence). The CDR3: CAWSRLGADTQYF. Here the CDR3 DNA reads TGTGCCTGGAGCCGGCTGGGCGCAGATACGCAGTATTTT.

This clonotype has at least ten counts. The V and J genes are TRBV11-3 and TRBJ2-3; no clear D. The CDR3 covers 13 residues. Trimming removed 5 bases at V and 2 bases at J, with 8 bases between. The germline CDR1 and CDR2 sequences are SGHNT and YENEEA. In DNA, the CDR3 is TGTGCCAGCAGCCGAGTCCTCACAGATACGCAGTATTTT. Residues: CASSRVLTDTQYF.